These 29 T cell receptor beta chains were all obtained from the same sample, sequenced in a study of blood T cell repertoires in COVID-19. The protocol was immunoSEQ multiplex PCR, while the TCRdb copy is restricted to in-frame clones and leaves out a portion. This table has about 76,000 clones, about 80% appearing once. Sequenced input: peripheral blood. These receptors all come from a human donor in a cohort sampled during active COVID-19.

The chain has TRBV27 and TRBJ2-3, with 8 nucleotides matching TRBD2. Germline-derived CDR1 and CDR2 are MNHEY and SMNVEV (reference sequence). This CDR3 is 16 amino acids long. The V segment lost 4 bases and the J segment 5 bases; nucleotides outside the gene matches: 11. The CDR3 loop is CASSSRTGGGIDTQYF. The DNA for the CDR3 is TGTGCCAGCAGTTCCCGAACGGGAGGGGGGATAGATACGCAGTATTTT.

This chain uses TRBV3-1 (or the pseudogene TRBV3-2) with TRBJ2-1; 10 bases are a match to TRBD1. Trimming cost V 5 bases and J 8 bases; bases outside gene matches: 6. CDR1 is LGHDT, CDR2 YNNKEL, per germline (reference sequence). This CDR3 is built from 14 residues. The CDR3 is CASSEGTGAHEQFF. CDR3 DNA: TGTGCCAGCAGCGAAGGGACAGGGGCACATGAGCAGTTCTTC.

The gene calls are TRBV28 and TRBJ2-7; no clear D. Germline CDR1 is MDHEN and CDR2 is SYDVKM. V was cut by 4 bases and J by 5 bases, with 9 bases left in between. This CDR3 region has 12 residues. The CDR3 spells CASSSRHHEQYF. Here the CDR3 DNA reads TGTGCCAGCAGTTCCCGACACCACGAGCAGTACTTC.

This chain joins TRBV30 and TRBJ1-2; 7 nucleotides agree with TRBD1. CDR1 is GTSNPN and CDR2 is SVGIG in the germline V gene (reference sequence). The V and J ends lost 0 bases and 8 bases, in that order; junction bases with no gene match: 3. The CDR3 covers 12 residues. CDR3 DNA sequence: TGTGCCTGGAGTGTATCAGGGGGAGGCTACACCTTC. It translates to CAWSVSGGGYTF.

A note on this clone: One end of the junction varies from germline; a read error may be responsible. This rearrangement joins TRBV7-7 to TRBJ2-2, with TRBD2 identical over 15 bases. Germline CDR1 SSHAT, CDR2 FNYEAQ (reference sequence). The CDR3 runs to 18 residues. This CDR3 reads CASSPGTSGGRSAGELFF. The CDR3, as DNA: TGTGCTAGCAGCCCGGGGACTAGCGGGGGGAGATCGGCCGGGGAGCTGTTTTTT.

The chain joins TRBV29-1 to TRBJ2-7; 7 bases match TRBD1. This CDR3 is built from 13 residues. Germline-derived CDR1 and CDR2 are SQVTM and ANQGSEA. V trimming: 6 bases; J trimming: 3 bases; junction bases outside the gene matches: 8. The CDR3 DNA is TGCAGCGTCCCGGGACAGAGAGACTACGAGCAGTACTTC. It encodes CSVPGQRDYEQYF.

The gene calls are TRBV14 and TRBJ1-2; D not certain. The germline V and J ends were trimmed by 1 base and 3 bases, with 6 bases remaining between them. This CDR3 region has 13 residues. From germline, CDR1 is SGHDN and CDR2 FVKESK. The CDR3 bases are TGTGCCAGCAGCCAAGGCAGGTACTATGGCTACACCTTC. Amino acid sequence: CASSQGRYYGYTF.

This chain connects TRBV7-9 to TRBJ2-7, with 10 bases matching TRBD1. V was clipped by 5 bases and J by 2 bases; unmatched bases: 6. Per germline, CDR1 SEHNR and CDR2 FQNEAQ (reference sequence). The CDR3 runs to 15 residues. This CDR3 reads CASSGTGENPYEQYV. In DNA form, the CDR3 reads TGTGCCAGCAGCGGGACAGGGGAAAATCCCTACGAGCAGTACGTC.

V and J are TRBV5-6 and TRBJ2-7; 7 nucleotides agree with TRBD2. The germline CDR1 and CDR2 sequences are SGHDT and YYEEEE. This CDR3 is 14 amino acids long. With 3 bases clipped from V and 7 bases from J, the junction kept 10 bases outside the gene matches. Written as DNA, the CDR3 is TGTGCCAGCAGCTCCTTGGACTGGGGAGGGGAGCAGTACGTC. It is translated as CASSSLDWGGEQYV.

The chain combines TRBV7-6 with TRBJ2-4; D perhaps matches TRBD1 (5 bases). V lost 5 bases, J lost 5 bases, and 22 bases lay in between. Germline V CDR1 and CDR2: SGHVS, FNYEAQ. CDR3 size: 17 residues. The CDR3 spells CASSPQSRRWGQNIQYF. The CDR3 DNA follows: TGTGCCAGCAGCCCGCAGTCTAGACGGTGGGGCCAAAACATTCAGTACTTC.

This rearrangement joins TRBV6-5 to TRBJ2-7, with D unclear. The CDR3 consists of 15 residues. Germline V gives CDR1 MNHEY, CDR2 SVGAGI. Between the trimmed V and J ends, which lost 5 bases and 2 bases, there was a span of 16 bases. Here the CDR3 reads CASSPQGYSPYEQYF. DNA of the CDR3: TGTGCCAGCAGTCCCCAAGGATACAGTCCCTACGAGCAGTACTTC.

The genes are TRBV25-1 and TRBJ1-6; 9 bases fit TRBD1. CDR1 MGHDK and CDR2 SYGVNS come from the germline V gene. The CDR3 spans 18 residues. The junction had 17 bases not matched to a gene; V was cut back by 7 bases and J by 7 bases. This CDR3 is CASKVVPRDRVYNSPLHF. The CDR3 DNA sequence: TGTGCCAGCAAAGTCGTCCCCCGGGACAGGGTTTACAATTCACCCCTCCACTTT.

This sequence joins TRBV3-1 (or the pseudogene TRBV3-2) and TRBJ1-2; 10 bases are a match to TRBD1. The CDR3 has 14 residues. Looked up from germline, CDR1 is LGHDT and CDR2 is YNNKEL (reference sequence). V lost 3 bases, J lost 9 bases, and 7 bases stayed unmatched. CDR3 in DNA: TGTGCCAGCAGCCAGAGACAGGGGGCGGTGAGCTACACCTTC. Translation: CASSQRQGAVSYTF.

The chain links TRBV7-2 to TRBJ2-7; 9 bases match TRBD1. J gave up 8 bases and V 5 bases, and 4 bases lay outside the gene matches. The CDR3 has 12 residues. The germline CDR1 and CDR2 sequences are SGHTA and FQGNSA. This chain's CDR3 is CASSATGGKQYV. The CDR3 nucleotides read TGTGCCAGCAGCGCTACAGGGGGCAAGCAGTACGTC.

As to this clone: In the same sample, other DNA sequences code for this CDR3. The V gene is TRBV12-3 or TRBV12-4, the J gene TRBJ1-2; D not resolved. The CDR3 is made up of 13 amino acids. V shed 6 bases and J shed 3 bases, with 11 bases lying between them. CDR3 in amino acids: CASSPRGDYGYTF. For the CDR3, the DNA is TGTGCCAGCAGCCCCCGGGGTGACTATGGCTACACCTTC.

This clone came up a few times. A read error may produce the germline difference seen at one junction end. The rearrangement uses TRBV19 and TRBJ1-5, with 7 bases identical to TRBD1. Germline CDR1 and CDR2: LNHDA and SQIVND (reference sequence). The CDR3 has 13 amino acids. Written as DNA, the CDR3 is TGTGCCAGCTCCCGGGACAGCACTCAGCCCCAGCATTTT. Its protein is CASSRDSTQPQHF.

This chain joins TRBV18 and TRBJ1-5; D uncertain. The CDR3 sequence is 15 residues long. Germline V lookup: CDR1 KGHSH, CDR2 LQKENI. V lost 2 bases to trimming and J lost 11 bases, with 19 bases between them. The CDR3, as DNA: TGTGCCAGCTCACCAAGGTTGGGAGGACTCAAGGCCCAGCATTTT. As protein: CASSPRLGGLKAQHF.

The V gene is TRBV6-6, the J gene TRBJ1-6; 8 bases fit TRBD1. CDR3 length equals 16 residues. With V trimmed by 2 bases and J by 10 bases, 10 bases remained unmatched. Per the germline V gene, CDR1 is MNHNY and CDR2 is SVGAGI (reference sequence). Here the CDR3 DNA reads TGTGCCAGCAGTTACCGGCAGGGGGCTCCTGGCTCACCCCTCCACTTT. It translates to CASSYRQGAPGSPLHF.

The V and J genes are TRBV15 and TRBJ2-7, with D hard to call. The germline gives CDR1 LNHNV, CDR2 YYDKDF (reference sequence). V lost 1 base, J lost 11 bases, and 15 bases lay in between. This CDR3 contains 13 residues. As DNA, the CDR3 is TGTGCCACCAGCAGAGGCTTGGGCACCTCGAAGTACTTC. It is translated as CATSRGLGTSKYF.

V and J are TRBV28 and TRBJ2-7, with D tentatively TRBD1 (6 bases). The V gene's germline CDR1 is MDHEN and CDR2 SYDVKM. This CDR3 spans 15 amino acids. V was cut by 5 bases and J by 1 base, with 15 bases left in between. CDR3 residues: CASSRRQVGSYEQYF. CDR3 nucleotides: TGTGCCAGCAGTCGACGACAGGTTGGATCCTACGAGCAGTACTTC. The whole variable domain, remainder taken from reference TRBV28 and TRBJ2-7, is DVKVTQSSRYLVKRTGEKVFLECVQDMDHENMFWYRQDPGLGLRLIYFSYDVKMKEKGDIPEGYSVSREKKERFSLILESASTNQTSMYLCASSRRQVGSYEQYFGPGTRLTVT.

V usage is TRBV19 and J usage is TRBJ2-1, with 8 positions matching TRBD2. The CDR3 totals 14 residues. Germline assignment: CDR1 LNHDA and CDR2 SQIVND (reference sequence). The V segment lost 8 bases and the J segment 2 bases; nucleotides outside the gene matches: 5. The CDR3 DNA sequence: TGTGCCAGTTACTCGGGGGGGACCTACAATGAGCAGTTCTTC. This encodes CASYSGGTYNEQFF.

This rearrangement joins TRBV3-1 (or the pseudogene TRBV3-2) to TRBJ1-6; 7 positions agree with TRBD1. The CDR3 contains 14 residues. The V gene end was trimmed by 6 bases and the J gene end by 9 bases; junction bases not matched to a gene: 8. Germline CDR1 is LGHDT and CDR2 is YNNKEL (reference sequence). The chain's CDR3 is CASSGAGGGSPLHF. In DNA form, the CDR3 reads TGTGCCAGCAGTGGGGCAGGGGGAGGTTCACCCCTCCACTTT.

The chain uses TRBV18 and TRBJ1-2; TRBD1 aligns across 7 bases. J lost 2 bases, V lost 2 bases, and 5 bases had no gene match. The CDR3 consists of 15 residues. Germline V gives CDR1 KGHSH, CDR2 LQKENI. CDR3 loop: CASSPITGANYGYTF. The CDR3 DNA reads TGTGCCAGCTCACCAATTACAGGGGCGAACTATGGCTACACCTTC. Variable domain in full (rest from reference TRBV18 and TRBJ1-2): NAGVMQNPRHLVRRRGQEARLRCSPMKGHSHVYWYRQLPEEGLKFMVYLQKENIIDESGMPKERFSAEFPKEGPSILRIQQVVRGDSAAYFCASSPITGANYGYTFGSGTRLTVV.

The DNA of the CDR3 is TGTGCCAGAAGCTTAGCGGTGGTAGCGGGTCTCACAGATACGCAGTATTTT. It specifies CARSLAVVAGLTDTQYF. The J gene is TRBJ2-3, the V gene TRBV7-5; TRBD2 is the table's D call, not checked against the DNA. TRBV7-5 is a pseudogene segment. This CDR3 has 17 residues.

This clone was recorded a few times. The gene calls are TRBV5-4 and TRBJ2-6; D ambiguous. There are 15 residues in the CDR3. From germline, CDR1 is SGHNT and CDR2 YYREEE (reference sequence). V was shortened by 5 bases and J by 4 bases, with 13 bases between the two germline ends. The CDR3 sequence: CASSLSGAGANVLTF. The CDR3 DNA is TGTGCCAGCAGTCTGAGTGGAGCCGGGGCCAACGTCCTGACTTTC.

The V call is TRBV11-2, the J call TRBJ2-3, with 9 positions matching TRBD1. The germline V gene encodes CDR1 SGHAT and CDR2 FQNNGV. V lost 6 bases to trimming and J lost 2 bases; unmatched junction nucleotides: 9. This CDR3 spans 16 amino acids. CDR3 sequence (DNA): TGTGCCAGCAGTGCCGGACAGGGGTTTCTCACAGATACGCAGTATTTT. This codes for CASSAGQGFLTDTQYF.

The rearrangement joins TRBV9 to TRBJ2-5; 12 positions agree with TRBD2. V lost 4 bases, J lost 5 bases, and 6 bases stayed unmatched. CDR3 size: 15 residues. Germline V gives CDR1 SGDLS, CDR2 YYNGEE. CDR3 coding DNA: TGTGCCAGCAGCACGACTAGCGGGAGTTTTGAGACCCAGTACTTC. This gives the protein CASSTTSGSFETQYF.

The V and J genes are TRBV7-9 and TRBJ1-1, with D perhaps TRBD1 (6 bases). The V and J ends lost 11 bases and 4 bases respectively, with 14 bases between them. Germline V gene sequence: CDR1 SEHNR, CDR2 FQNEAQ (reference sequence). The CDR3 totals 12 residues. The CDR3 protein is CAEEGEGTEAFF. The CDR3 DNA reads TGTGCCGAAGAGGGGGAGGGCACTGAAGCTTTCTTT.

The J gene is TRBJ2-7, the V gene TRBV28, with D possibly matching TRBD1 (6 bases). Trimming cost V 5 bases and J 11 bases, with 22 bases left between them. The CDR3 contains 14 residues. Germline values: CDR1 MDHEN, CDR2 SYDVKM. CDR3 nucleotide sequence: TGTGCCAGCAGTACCATGTATAGGACAGTCATGAAGTACTTC. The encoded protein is CASSTMYRTVMKYF.